This T cell receptor (beta chain) was sequenced for a study of Tregs in tolerant kidney transplant recipients. Measured with immunoSEQ multiplex PCR; TCRdb has only the in-frame clones, and not every one. There are about 30,000 clones in the sample, with under 15% held by the top ten. Turning to this clone: The antigen is undetermined. The read terminates 3 residues before the CDR3 end, so the remaining end is supplied by the germline J gene.

Study conclusions and caveats: The most relevant donor-specific Treg TCRbeta repertoire apparently came from expansion with activated donor B cells. Tolerant patients' donor-specific Tregs expanded beyond overall Tregs, suggesting antigen-driven growth.

This CDR3 spans 14 amino acids. Trimming removed 3 bases from V and 1 base from J, with 9 bases in between. The germline V gene has CDR1 PRHDT and CDR2 FYEKMQ (reference sequence). The input for sequencing was CD8+ T cells from blood, taken before the transplant. This chain connects TRBV13 to TRBJ2-5; a weak D match, TRBD1 (5 bases). The receptor was derived from a human donor who received a combined kidney and bone marrow transplant. This CDR3 reads CASSLRQSQETQYF. The CDR3 bases that were read are TGTGCCAGCAGCTTGCGACAGAGCCAAGAGACC.